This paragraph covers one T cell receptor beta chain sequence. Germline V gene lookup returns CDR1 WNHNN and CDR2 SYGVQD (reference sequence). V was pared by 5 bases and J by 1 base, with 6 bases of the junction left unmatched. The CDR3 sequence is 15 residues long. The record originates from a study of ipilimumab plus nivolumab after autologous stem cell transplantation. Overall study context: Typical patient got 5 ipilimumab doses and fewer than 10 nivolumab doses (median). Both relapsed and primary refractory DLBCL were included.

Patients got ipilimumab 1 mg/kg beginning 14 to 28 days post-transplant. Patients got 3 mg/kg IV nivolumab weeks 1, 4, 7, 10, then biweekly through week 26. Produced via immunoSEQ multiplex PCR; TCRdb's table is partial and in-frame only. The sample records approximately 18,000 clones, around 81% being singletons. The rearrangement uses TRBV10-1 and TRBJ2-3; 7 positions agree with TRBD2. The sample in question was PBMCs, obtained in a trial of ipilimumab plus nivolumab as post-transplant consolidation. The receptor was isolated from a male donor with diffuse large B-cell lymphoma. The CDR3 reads CASSPTSAGTDTQYF. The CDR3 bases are TGCGCCAGCAGTCCTACTAGCGCCGGCACAGATACGCAGTATTTT.